Below, 4 T cell receptor beta chains from the same sample are listed, as sequenced in a study of OX40 agonist ivuxolimab in advanced cancers. Generated by immunoSEQ multiplex PCR, the TCRdb table keeps only in-frame clones and is missing some. The sample records some 68,000 clones, about 89% being singletons. The input for sequencing was CD4+ or CD8+ T cells sorted from blood, taken in a trial of the OX40 agonist ivuxolimab. All receptors derive from an adult with an advanced solid tumor such as melanoma, head and neck, liver or kidney cancer.

The chain couples TRBV27 to TRBJ2-3; D call uncertain. The CDR3 spans 15 residues. The germline CDR1 and CDR2 sequences are MNHEY and SMNVEV (reference sequence). Trimming cost V 3 bases and J 5 bases, with 15 bases left between them. CDR3 nucleotide sequence: TGTGCCAGCAGTTTCTTAGGTAGTACTCGAGATACGCAGTATTTT. Translated, it gives CASSFLGSTRDTQYF.

By sample share, this clone is medium-sized (0.01 to 0.1%). The chain links TRBV19 to TRBJ2-7; weak D call: TRBD1 (6 bases). There are 15 residues in the CDR3. Germline CDR1 LNHDA, CDR2 SQIVND (reference sequence). The V and J ends lost 3 bases and 0 bases respectively, with 12 bases between them. CDR3 residues: CASSMGATSSYEQYF. CDR3 coding DNA: TGTGCCAGTAGTATGGGGGCAACCAGCTCCTACGAGCAGTACTTC.

The chain uses TRBV10-2 and TRBJ1-4; D gene ambiguous. Germline V CDR1 and CDR2: WSHSY, SAAADI. Trimming cost V 3 bases and J 7 bases, with 12 bases left between them. This CDR3 has 14 residues. As DNA, the CDR3 is TGCGCCAGCAGTGATGTCCTGAACCTTGAAAAACTGTTTTTT. Encoded protein: CASSDVLNLEKLFF.

The V gene is TRBV2, the J gene TRBJ2-7, with unresolved D. The CDR3 consists of 13 residues. Trimming removed 2 bases at V and 5 bases at J, with 10 bases between. CDR1 and CDR2 from the germline V gene are SNHLY and FYNNEI. CDR3 protein: CASSESVPHEQYF. The CDR3 nucleotides are TGTGCCAGCAGTGAATCGGTTCCCCACGAGCAGTACTTC.